This TCR beta chain was captured in a study of blood T cell repertoires in COVID-19. In the study overall: Samples of COVID-19 (acute and convalescent) were obtained from the United States, Italy and Spain. Sample material is recorded as cDNA or gDNA derived from T cells, B-cell-depleted T cells, or PBMCs.

The table came from immunoSEQ multiplex PCR; TCRdb's copy has only in-frame clones and leaves some out. The table includes roughly 230,000 clones, about 85% detected once. This CDR3 has 14 residues. Per germline, CDR1 SNHLY and CDR2 FYNNEI. V shed 6 bases and J 3 bases; nucleotides not matched to a gene: 2. This chain joins TRBV2 and TRBJ2-2, with 9 positions matching TRBD1. This sequence was found in a middle-aged man with acute or convalescent COVID-19. Material for sequencing was peripheral blood. The CDR3 is CASRGQGDTGELFF. DNA for the CDR3: TGTGCCAGCAGGGGACAGGGCGACACCGGGGAGCTGTTTTTT.